This T cell receptor beta chain was found in a study of Ad26.COV2.S vaccination and SARS-CoV-2 variants. As for treatment: over 15 received Ad26.COV2.S at low or high dose, single or two shots; 5 received placebo; per-sample allocation not given. Samples came from day 63 after the first vaccine or placebo injection. The method was immunoSEQ multiplex PCR; TCRdb's version includes in-frame clones alone and lacks a portion of them. The table records around 400,000 clones, 83% of them present only once. The input for sequencing was peripheral blood, taken in a trial of Ad26.COV2.S vaccine versus placebo. The sequence was obtained from a person aged 18-65 years who received the Ad26.COV2.S COVID-19 vaccine or a placebo.

CDR3 protein: CASSKGHQGVGTEAFF. The CDR3 region has the DNA TGTGCCAGCAGCAAGGGACACCAGGGGGTGGGGACTGAAGCTTTCTTT. The rearrangement joins TRBV5-4 to TRBJ1-1; 7 bases are shared with TRBD1. With V trimmed by 4 bases and J by 5 bases, 14 bases remained unmatched. Looked up from germline, CDR1 is SGHNT and CDR2 is YYREEE (reference sequence). The CDR3 totals 16 residues.